One sample yielded the 8 T cell receptor beta chains listed below, sequenced in a study of PD-L1 blockade in urothelial cancer. Data came from immunoSEQ multiplex PCR; TCRdb stores just in-frame clones and leaves some out. The sample has 44,000 or so clones; approximately 90% are singletons. The sequences come from PBMCs, collected around atezolizumab (anti-PD-L1) treatment. The receptors originated from a man older than 75 with urothelial cancer.

The genes are TRBV5-1 and TRBJ2-1; TRBD2 matches 10 bases. V trimming: 4 bases; J trimming: 7 bases; junction bases outside the gene matches: 11. Germline values: CDR1 SGHRS, CDR2 YFSETQ. The CDR3 is made up of 16 amino acids. CDR3 nucleotide sequence: TGCGCCAGCAGCCAAACCGGGACTAGCGCTAAAAATGAGCAGTTCTTC. Translation: CASSQTGTSAKNEQFF.

The chain recombines TRBV9 with TRBJ2-1; the D gene is possibly TRBD1 (6 bases). The CDR3 runs 13 residues. Trimming pared 4 bases from V and 5 bases from J, leaving 10 bases between. Germline-derived CDR1 and CDR2 are SGDLS and YYNGEE. CDR3 in amino acids: CASSPRQDNEQFF. The CDR3 DNA sequence: TGTGCCAGCAGCCCCCGACAGGACAATGAGCAGTTCTTC.

This rearrangement joins TRBV7-8 to TRBJ1-5, with D perhaps matching TRBD1 (6 bases). The germline gives CDR1 SGHVS, CDR2 FQNEAQ. Trimming shortened V by 5 bases and J by 5 bases, and 19 bases separated the two germline ends. This CDR3 is built from 16 residues. CDR3: CASSPGQSGVHQPQHF. DNA of the CDR3: TGTGCCAGCAGCCCCGGTCAGTCAGGGGTCCATCAGCCCCAGCATTTT.

The V and J genes are TRBV20-1 and TRBJ1-4; perhaps TRBD1 as D (6 bases). CDR1 and CDR2 from the germline V gene are DFQATT and SNEGSKA (reference sequence). V gave up 0 bases and J gave up 13 bases, with 9 bases separating them. This CDR3 is 11 amino acids long. The CDR3 loop reads CSARDIRGLFF. The CDR3 DNA is TGCAGTGCTAGAGATATCAGGGGACTGTTTTTT.

The chain joins TRBV19 to TRBJ2-1; 7 positions match TRBD1. The CDR3 is 14 residues long. J lost 4 bases, V lost 9 bases, and 9 bases had no gene match. The germline V gene encodes CDR1 LNHDA and CDR2 SQIVND (reference sequence). The CDR3 DNA sequence: TGTGCCAGCTCCGGGACAGATTATTACAATGAGCAGTTCTTC. This sequence encodes CASSGTDYYNEQFF.

V gene TRBV9 combines with J gene TRBJ2-1; 8 nucleotides align to TRBD1. The CDR3 covers 16 residues. Germline CDR1 reads SGDLS; CDR2 reads YYNGEE. The V gene end was trimmed by 0 bases and the J gene end by 3 bases; junction bases not matched to a gene: 5. CDR3 residues: CASSVGSTGVYNEQFF. The DNA of the CDR3 is TGTGCCAGCAGCGTAGGTTCGACAGGGGTCTACAATGAGCAGTTCTTC.

This clone was detected only once. V and J are TRBV7-9 and TRBJ2-7; 7 bases agree with TRBD1. In germline, CDR1 is SEHNR, CDR2 FQNEAQ (reference sequence). V gave up 5 bases and J gave up 3 bases; unmatched junction bases: 7. The CDR3 covers 14 residues. This chain's CDR3 is CASSPRDRYYEQYF. Written as DNA, the CDR3 is TGTGCCAGCAGCCCCCGGGACAGATACTACGAGCAGTACTTC.

Details on this clone: At one boundary the junction diverges from the germline segment, which might be a read error. The V and J genes are TRBV18 and TRBJ1-2; D is perhaps TRBD1 (5 bases). The germline CDR1 and CDR2 sequences are KGHSH and LQKENI. The CDR3 covers 12 residues. The DNA of the CDR3 is TGTGCCAGCTCCCGACCCCAGGGTCCGGAAATATTC. The encoded protein is CASSRPQGPEIF.